This T cell receptor beta chain was identified in a study of blood T cell repertoires in COVID-19. Looking at the study overall: Researchers got acute and convalescent COVID-19 samples from the United States, Italy and Spain.

The CDR3 covers 13 residues. CDR1 and CDR2 (germline): SGHNT, YYREEE (reference sequence). Trimming shortened V by 1 base and J by 5 bases, and 10 bases separated the two germline ends. Repertoires were generated with immunoSEQ multiplex PCR, while TCRdb's copy carries only in-frame clones and drops some. This table has roughly 230,000 clones, 89% appearing once. The chain carries TRBV5-4 and TRBJ2-7; perhaps TRBD1 as D (5 bases). The clonotype comes from a woman between 25 and 40 years old with acute COVID-19. The specimen was PBMCs or T cells enriched from blood (not recorded which). The CDR3 reads CASSLWAGNEQYF. The DNA of the CDR3 is TGTGCCAGCAGCTTGTGGGCAGGGAACGAGCAGTACTTC.